The 19 T cell receptor beta chains below were found in one sample sequenced in a study of control samples from healthy donors and cancer patients. Assay: immunoSEQ multiplex PCR; the TCRdb copy retains only in-frame clones and omits some. The table records about 180,000 clones, around 91% of them present only once. Specimen: blood. Source of these receptors: a woman in her 50s in good health.

The V and J genes are TRBV2 and TRBJ1-6; tentative D call: TRBD1 (5 bases). Trimming stripped 7 bases from V and 3 bases from J, with 13 bases between. CDR1 is SNHLY, CDR2 FYNNEI, per germline. The CDR3 totals 15 residues. The CDR3 region has the DNA TGTGCCAGCACTCAGGGACCGAACTATAATTCACCCCTCCACTTT. Its protein is CASTQGPNYNSPLHF.

In this sample, this clone turned up a few times. The chain carries TRBV7-9 and TRBJ1-1; D uncertain. Germline CDR1 reads SEHNR; CDR2 reads FQNEAQ (reference sequence). The CDR3 consists of 11 residues. V was pared by 5 bases and J by 7 bases, with 8 bases between. The CDR3 DNA sequence: TGTGCCAGCAGCACAGCTTTTGAAGCTTTCTTT. Its translation: CASSTAFEAFF.

The rearrangement joins TRBV6-5 to TRBJ1-1; D gene ambiguous. Trimming cost V 5 bases and J 0 bases, with 10 bases left between them. There are 14 residues in the CDR3. Germline V gene sequence: CDR1 MNHEY, CDR2 SVGAGI. The CDR3 DNA follows: TGTGCCAGCAGTCGTTACACAATGAACACTGAAGCTTTCTTT. The encoded protein is CASSRYTMNTEAFF.

The chain uses TRBV2 and TRBJ2-1, with 7 bases matching TRBD2. The germline gives CDR1 SNHLY, CDR2 FYNNEI. V lost 4 bases and J lost 2; bases outside the gene matches: 5. The CDR3 totals 15 residues. CDR3 bases: TGTGCCAGCAGTGGGCTAGCGGTACCCTACAATGAGCAGTTCTTC. This gives the protein CASSGLAVPYNEQFF.

The chain is built from TRBV18 and TRBJ2-1; 11 positions match TRBD2. CDR1 is KGHSH and CDR2 is LQKENI in the germline V gene. The CDR3 is 19 residues long. Germline trimming cut 6 bases from V and 5 bases from J; bases unmatched to any gene: 18. The CDR3 spells CASSLRRLAGMSRDNEQFF. The CDR3 DNA follows: TGTGCCAGCTCGCTTAGGAGACTAGCGGGAATGTCGCGCGACAATGAGCAGTTCTTC.

This chain joins TRBV9 and TRBJ2-3; D is uncertain. This CDR3 is built from 15 residues. The germline V gene has CDR1 SGDLS and CDR2 YYNGEE. V was shortened by 2 bases and J by 3 bases, with 13 bases between the two germline ends. CDR3 in DNA: TGTGCCAGCAGCGTCGGGTCCCATCGAACAGATACGCAGTATTTT. Protein: CASSVGSHRTDTQYF.

The genes are TRBV29-1 and TRBJ2-6, with 8 bases lining up with TRBD1. The trim removed 0 bases at V and 0 bases at J, leaving 7 bases unmatched. This CDR3 has 18 amino acids. Germline CDR1 is SQVTM and CDR2 is ANQGSEA. The CDR3 DNA sequence: TGCAGCGTTGAAGACCGGGACAGGAGACGCTCTGGGGCCAACGTCCTGACTTTC. This gives the protein CSVEDRDRRRSGANVLTF.

The V call is TRBV27, the J call TRBJ1-1; 7 nucleotides match TRBD1. CDR1 is MNHEY and CDR2 is SMNVEV in the germline V gene (reference sequence). CDR3 length equals 15 residues. The J segment lost 4 bases and the V segment lost 4 bases, leaving 9 bases of the junction unmatched. The CDR3, as DNA: TGTGCCAGCAGTTGGGAACAGGGGCGTCCCACTGAAGCTTTCTTT. Translating gives CASSWEQGRPTEAFF.

This clone was detected a few times. The chain joins TRBV6-5 to TRBJ2-7; 8 bases line up with TRBD2. The CDR3 extends over 13 amino acids. Germline CDR1 and CDR2: MNHEY and SVGAGI. V lost 7 bases and J lost 4; bases outside the gene matches: 6. CDR3 residues: CASTPGGEYEQYF. CDR3 nucleotide sequence: TGTGCCAGCACTCCCGGGGGGGAATACGAGCAGTACTTC.

The rearrangement links TRBV9 to TRBJ1-3; D is undetermined. Deletions cut 4 bases from V and 0 bases from J, with 23 bases between. The CDR3 covers 19 residues. Per germline, CDR1 SGDLS and CDR2 YYNGEE. The CDR3 spells CASSPDGEGQIFSGNTIYF. Here the CDR3 DNA reads TGTGCCAGCAGCCCAGACGGGGAAGGCCAAATCTTCTCTGGAAACACCATATATTTT.

V usage is TRBV9 and J usage is TRBJ1-1; D is unresolved. Trimming took off 0 bases at V and 2 bases at J, with 11 bases between the two ends. From germline, CDR1 is SGDLS and CDR2 YYNGEE. This CDR3 has 15 amino acids. CDR3 bases: TGTGCCAGCAGCGTAGATCTGGGCCCAAACACTGAAGCTTTCTTT. Protein product: CASSVDLGPNTEAFF.

The chain uses TRBV29-1 and TRBJ1-1; TRBD1 is a possible D gene (5 bases). CDR1 and CDR2 from the germline V gene are SQVTM and ANQGSEA. V lost 4 bases to trimming and J lost 4 bases, with 7 bases between them. The CDR3 has 11 amino acids. CDR3 amino acids: CSVARATEAFF. The CDR3 coding sequence is TGCAGCGTTGCCAGGGCCACTGAAGCTTTCTTT.

J is TRBJ2-5 and V is TRBV6-4; 8 nucleotides match TRBD2. V lost 6 bases and J lost 1; bases outside the gene matches: 13. Germline values: CDR1 MRHNA, CDR2 SNTAGT. This CDR3 has 17 residues. CDR3 nucleotides: TGTGCCAGCAGGGGGGCGGGGGGACTCGCTCCCCAAGAGACCCAGTACTTC. It translates to CASRGAGGLAPQETQYF.

This chain connects TRBV7-9 to TRBJ1-1; D perhaps matches TRBD1 (5 bases). There are 17 residues in the CDR3. Per the germline V gene, CDR1 is SEHNR and CDR2 is FQNEAQ (reference sequence). The V gene lost 5 bases and the J gene lost 4 bases, with 23 bases spanning the gap. CDR3 region: CASSPRHSDSSSTEAFF. The CDR3 coding sequence is TGTGCCAGCAGCCCAAGACATTCTGACAGCTCCAGCACTGAAGCTTTCTTT.

CDR3 in DNA: TGTGCCAGCAGCTTAGGTGCAACCTCCTACAATGAGCAGTTCTTC. Translating gives CASSLGATSYNEQFF. The chain recombines TRBV7-3 with TRBJ2-1; no clear D. Germline-derived CDR1 and CDR2 are SGHTA and FQGTGA. This CDR3 region has 15 residues. V lost 2 bases and J lost 0, with 8 bases in between.

The V and J genes are TRBV27 and TRBJ2-5; 12 bases are shared with TRBD2. V lost 6 bases to trimming and J lost 3 bases; unmatched junction nucleotides: 8. Germline V gene lookup returns CDR1 MNHEY and CDR2 SMNVEV (reference sequence). CDR3 length: 16 amino acids. The DNA for the CDR3 is TGTGCCAGCAGAAGGCTAGCGGGGGGGATTGAAGAGACCCAGTACTTC. Translating it yields CASRRLAGGIEETQYF.

A word on this clone: Sequence at one end of the junction differs from germline and may be a read error. The chain joins TRBV7-2 to TRBJ1-3; unclear D gene. Germline-derived CDR1 and CDR2 are SGHTA and FQGNSA. The CDR3 consists of 15 residues. The CDR3: CASSLDAYSANTIYF. The CDR3 DNA reads as TGTGCCAGCAGCTTAGACGCCTACTCTGCAAACACCATATATTTT.

V gene TRBV5-1 combines with J gene TRBJ2-2, with D maybe TRBD2 (6 bases). V was cut by 3 bases and J by 5 bases, with 11 bases left in between. CDR3 length: 14 amino acids. CDR1 is SGHRS, CDR2 YFSETQ, per germline. CDR3 in amino acids: CASSWLEGTGELFF. CDR3 in DNA: TGCGCCAGCAGCTGGTTGGAGGGGACCGGGGAGCTGTTTTTT.

The table lists this clone with a few counts. The chain is built from TRBV18 and TRBJ2-6; D possibly corresponds to TRBD2 (5 bases). Deletions cut 0 bases from V and 0 bases from J, with 12 bases between. Germline V gives CDR1 KGHSH, CDR2 LQKENI. There are 18 residues in the CDR3. The CDR3 spells CASSPPGNQYSGANVLTF. The DNA of the CDR3 is TGTGCCAGCTCACCACCCGGGAATCAGTACTCTGGGGCCAACGTCCTGACTTTC.